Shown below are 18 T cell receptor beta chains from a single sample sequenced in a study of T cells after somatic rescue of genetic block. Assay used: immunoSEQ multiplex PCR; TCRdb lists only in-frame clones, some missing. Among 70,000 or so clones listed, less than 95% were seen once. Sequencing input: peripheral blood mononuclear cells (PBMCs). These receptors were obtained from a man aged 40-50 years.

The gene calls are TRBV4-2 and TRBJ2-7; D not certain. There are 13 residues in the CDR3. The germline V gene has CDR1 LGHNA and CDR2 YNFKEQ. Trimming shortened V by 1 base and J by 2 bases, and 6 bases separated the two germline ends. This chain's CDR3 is CASSQGDPYEQYF. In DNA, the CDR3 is TGTGCCAGCAGCCAAGGGGATCCCTACGAGCAGTACTTC.

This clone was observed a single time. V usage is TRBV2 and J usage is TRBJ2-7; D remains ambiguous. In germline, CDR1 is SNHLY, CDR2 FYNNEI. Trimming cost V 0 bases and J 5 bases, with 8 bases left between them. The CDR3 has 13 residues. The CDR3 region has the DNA TGTGCCAGCAGTGAAGCGCTCGAGGACGAGCAGTACTTC. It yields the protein CASSEALEDEQYF.

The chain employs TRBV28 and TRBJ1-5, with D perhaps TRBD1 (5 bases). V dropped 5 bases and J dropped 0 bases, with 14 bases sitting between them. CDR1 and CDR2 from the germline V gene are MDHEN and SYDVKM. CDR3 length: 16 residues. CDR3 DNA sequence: TGTGCCAGCAGTCCAAAAACAGGTTTTAGCAATCAGCCCCAGCATTTT. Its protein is CASSPKTGFSNQPQHF.

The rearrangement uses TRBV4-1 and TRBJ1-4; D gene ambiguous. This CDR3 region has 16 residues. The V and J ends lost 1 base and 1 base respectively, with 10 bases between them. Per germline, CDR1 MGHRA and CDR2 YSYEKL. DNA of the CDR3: TGCGCCAGCAGCCAAGGTCCGGGCCGAACTAATGAAAAACTGTTTTTT. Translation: CASSQGPGRTNEKLFF.

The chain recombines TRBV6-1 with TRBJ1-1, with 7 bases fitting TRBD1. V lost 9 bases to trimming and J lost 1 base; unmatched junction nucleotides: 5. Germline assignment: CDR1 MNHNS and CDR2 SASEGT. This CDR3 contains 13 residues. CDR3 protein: CASTTGENTEAFF. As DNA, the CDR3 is TGTGCCAGTACCACAGGGGAGAACACTGAAGCTTTCTTT.

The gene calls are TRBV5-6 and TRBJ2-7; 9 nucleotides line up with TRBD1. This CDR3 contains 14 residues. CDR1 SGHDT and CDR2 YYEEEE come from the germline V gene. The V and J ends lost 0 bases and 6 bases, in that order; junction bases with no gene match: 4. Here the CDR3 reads CASSLAGTGFEQYF. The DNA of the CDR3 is TGTGCCAGCAGCTTGGCCGGGACAGGGTTCGAGCAGTACTTC.

CDR3 amino acids: CASGLGVSETQYF. The CDR3 region has the DNA TGTGCCAGCGGACTAGGAGTTTCAGAGACCCAGTACTTC. The chain combines TRBV5-8 with TRBJ2-5; 7 bases are a match to TRBD2. CDR1 and CDR2 (germline): SGHTS, YDEGEE. V lost 7 bases, J lost 4 bases, and 7 bases stayed unmatched. This CDR3 comprises 13 residues.

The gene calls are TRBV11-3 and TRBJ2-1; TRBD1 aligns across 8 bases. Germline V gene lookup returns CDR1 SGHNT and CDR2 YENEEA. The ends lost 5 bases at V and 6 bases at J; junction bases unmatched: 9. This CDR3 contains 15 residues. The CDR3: CASSAGRGPSNEQFF. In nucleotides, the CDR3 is TGTGCCAGCAGCGCCGGCAGGGGGCCAAGCAATGAGCAGTTCTTC.

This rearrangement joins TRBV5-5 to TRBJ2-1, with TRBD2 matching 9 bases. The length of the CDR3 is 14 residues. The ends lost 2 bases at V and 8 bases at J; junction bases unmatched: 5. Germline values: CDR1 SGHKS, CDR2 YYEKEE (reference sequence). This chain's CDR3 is CASSFGGGAYEQFF. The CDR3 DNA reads TGTGCCAGCAGCTTCGGCGGGGGGGCCTATGAGCAGTTCTTC.

The CDR3 coding sequence is TGTGCCAGCAGAGAGGGGGCCTTCACAGATACGCAGTATTTT. It is translated as CASREGAFTDTQYF. The genes are TRBV2 and TRBJ2-3; 7 nucleotides line up with TRBD1. Germline V gives CDR1 SNHLY, CDR2 FYNNEI. Losses at the gene ends were 6 bases for V and 2 bases for J; bases not matched to a gene: 5. The CDR3 runs 14 residues.

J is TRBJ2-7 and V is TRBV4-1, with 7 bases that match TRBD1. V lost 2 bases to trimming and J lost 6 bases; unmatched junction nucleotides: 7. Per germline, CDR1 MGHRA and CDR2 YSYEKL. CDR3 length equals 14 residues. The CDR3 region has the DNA TGCGCCAGCAGCCAAAGGAACTCAGGGGGCGAGCAGTACTTC. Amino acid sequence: CASSQRNSGGEQYF.

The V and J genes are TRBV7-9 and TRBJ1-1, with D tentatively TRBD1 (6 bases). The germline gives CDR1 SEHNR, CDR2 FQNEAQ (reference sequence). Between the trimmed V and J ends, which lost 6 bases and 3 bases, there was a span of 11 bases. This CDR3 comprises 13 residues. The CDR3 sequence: CASRQGGYTEAFF. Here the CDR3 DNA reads TGTGCCAGCAGACAGGGAGGATACACTGAAGCTTTCTTT.

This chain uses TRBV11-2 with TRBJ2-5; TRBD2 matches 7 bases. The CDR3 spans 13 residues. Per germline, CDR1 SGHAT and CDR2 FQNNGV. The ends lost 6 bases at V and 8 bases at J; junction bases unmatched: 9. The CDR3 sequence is CASRALAAPTQYF. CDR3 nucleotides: TGTGCCAGCAGAGCCCTAGCGGCCCCCACCCAGTACTTC.

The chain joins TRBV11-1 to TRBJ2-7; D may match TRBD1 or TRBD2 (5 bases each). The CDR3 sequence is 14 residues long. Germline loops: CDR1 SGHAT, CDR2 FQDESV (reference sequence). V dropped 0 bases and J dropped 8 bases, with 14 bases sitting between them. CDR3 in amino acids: CASSLASPTGQQYF. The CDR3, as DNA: TGTGCCAGCAGCTTAGCGAGCCCGACGGGACAGCAGTACTTC.

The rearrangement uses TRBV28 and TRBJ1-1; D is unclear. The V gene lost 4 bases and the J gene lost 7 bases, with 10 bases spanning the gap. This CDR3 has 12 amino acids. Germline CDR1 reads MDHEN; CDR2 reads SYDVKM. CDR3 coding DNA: TGTGCCAGCAGTTCCGGCCAGCTTGAAGCTTTCTTT. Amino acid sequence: CASSSGQLEAFF.

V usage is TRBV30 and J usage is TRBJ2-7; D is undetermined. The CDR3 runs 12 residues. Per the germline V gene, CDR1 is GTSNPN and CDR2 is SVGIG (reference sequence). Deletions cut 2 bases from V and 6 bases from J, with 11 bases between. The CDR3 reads CAWSSRFGEQYF. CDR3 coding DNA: TGTGCCTGGAGTAGCAGGTTTGGCGAGCAGTACTTC.

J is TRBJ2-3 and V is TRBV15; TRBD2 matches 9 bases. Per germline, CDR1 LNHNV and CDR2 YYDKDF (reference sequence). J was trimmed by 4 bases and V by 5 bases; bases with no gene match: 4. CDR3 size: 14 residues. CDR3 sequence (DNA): TGTGCCACCAGCGGCGGGGGGGCGGCAGATACGCAGTATTTT. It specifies CATSGGGAADTQYF.

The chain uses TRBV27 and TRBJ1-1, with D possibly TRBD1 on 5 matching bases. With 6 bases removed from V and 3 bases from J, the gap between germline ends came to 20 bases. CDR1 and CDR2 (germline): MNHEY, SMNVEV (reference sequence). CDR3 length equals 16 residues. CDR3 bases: TGTGCCAGCAGGCCGATACAGGCGGGGGACTACACTGAAGCTTTCTTT. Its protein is CASRPIQAGDYTEAFF.